This T cell receptor (beta chain) is from a study of identical twins. CDR3 length: 14 amino acids. Germline CDR1 reads SGHRS; CDR2 reads YFSETQ. The V segment lost 7 bases and the J segment 9 bases; nucleotides outside the gene matches: 12. One entry per CDR3 protein, called by TCRdb with MiXCR from the 5' RACE reads. The profile shows around 1.7 million distinct CDR3 sequences, roughly a third of them singletons. The sample holds a few counts of this clonotype. The antigen remains undetermined. Study-wide results and caveats: Zero-insertion results could be subject to partial confounding by invariant MAIT and iNKT cells. There was an excess of low generation probability in the out-of-frame alpha sequences that twins shared.

This clonotype was sampled from a newborn girl in good health. Sequencing was performed on cord blood. The V gene is TRBV5-1, the J gene TRBJ2-1; 8 positions match TRBD2. The CDR3 reads CASYLSGSGSEQFF. The CDR3 nucleotides read TGCGCCAGCTACCTAAGCGGGAGTGGTAGTGAGCAGTTCTTC.